One TCR beta chain is described in this entry. Its antigen is not known. Each donor was healthy, and each was a bone marrow donor. 60 Vbeta and 13 Jbeta primers were used in PCR. The method was immunoSEQ multiplex PCR; TCRdb's version includes in-frame clones alone and lacks a portion of them. The sample lists some 150,000 clones, roughly 78% seen once, with around 4.2% in the top ten. This specimen belongs to a study of cytomegalovirus exposure and HLA in healthy donors. Study results and limitations: Most TCR sequences were rare, but some public TCRs occurred in many donors.

Trimming left V 6 bases short and J 5 bases short, with 17 bases between. This CDR3 has 14 residues. Germline assignment: CDR1 SNHLY and CDR2 FYNNEI. Sequencing was done on a sample of PBMCs. This sequence originates from a man over 45 in good health and CMV-seropositive. V gene TRBV2 combines with J gene TRBJ2-7; no clear D gene. This chain's CDR3 is CASRTVLPADEQYF. The CDR3, as DNA: TGTGCCAGCAGGACGGTATTACCGGCGGACGAGCAGTACTTC.